These 20 T cell receptor beta chains were sequenced from one sample in a study of cytomegalovirus exposure and HLA in healthy donors (dated by TCRdb to about 2017). Libraries were prepared through the immunoSEQ multiplex PCR assay. For the multiplex PCR, a mixture combining 60 forward primers for TCR Vbeta segments and 13 reverse primers for TCR Jbeta segments was used. The source is immuneACCESS, and TCRdb retained only in-frame sequences with V and J called. Part of the clones is not carried over; for the studies checked, unresolved V genes explain less than half of this, and the remainder is unexplained. The sample yields approximately 100,000 clones; nearly 80% were counted once. 5% to 6.5% of the sample comes from the top ten. Sequencing was performed on PBMCs. All receptors come from a man aged 55 to 70 in good health and CMV-seropositive.

The CDR3 DNA follows: TGTGCCAGCAGCTCAAATCGCGATCAGCCCCAGCATTTT. This translates into CASSSNRDQPQHF. The V and J genes are TRBV7-9 and TRBJ1-5; D unclear. Germline V gives CDR1 SEHNR, CDR2 FQNEAQ (reference sequence). This CDR3 contains 13 residues. V lost 4 bases to trimming and J lost 5 bases, with 9 bases between them.

The CDR3 DNA reads as TGTGCCTGGGGACGCGGGGGGCCAGATACGCAGTATTTT. Protein sequence: CAWGRGGPDTQYF. The chain carries TRBV30 and TRBJ2-3; 8 bases align to TRBD2. The CDR3 runs 13 residues. The V gene end was trimmed by 5 bases and the J gene end by 4 bases; junction bases not matched to a gene: 5. From germline, CDR1 is GTSNPN and CDR2 SVGIG (reference sequence).

This clone was observed a few times. This chain links TRBV4-3 with TRBJ1-1, with TRBD1 as a possible D gene (6 bases). Trimming took 0 bases from V and 1 from J, leaving 9 bases between them. This CDR3 contains 15 residues. Per the germline V gene, CDR1 is LGHNA and CDR2 is YSLEER. CDR3: CASSQDGGPNTEAFF. The CDR3 bases are TGCGCCAGCAGCCAAGATGGGGGCCCGAACACTGAAGCTTTCTTT.

The rearrangement links TRBV27 to TRBJ2-5; 11 bases match TRBD2. Germline V gene sequence: CDR1 MNHEY, CDR2 SMNVEV (reference sequence). V shed 5 bases, J shed 5 bases, and the junction held 7 bases outside the gene matches. The CDR3 loop spans 15 amino acids. CDR3 nucleotides: TGTGCCAGCAGTCATGGACTAGCGGGCCGGGAGACCCAGTACTTC. Protein sequence: CASSHGLAGRETQYF.

This clone has a handful of counts. The chain links TRBV11-2 to TRBJ2-7; the match to TRBD1 covers 7 bases. CDR1 and CDR2 (germline): SGHAT, FQNNGV. The CDR3 consists of 16 residues. V was pared by 0 bases and J by 3 bases, with 8 bases of the junction left unmatched. CDR3 DNA sequence: TGTGCCAGCAGCTTAGAAAACAGGGGCACCCTCTACGAGCAGTACTTC. As protein: CASSLENRGTLYEQYF.

A few counts support this clone. The V gene is TRBV19, the J gene TRBJ1-4; TRBD1 might be the D (5 bases). Germline CDR1 LNHDA, CDR2 SQIVND (reference sequence). The length of the CDR3 is 14 residues. V was clipped by 5 bases and J by 8 bases, with 15 bases between them. The CDR3 bases are TGTGCCAGTAGTCCGGGACTCAGGAGAGAAAAACTGTTTTTT. It specifies CASSPGLRREKLFF.

The rearrangement links TRBV11-3 to TRBJ2-1; 8 bases agree with TRBD1. CDR1 and CDR2 (germline): SGHNT, YENEEA. With V trimmed by 1 base and J by 3 bases, 2 bases remained unmatched. CDR3 length equals 15 residues. The CDR3 sequence: CASSLAGTGYNEQFF. Here the CDR3 DNA reads TGTGCCAGCAGCTTAGCAGGGACAGGCTACAATGAGCAGTTCTTC.

The rearrangement uses TRBV5-1 and TRBJ1-6; tentative D call: TRBD1 (5 bases). Germline-derived CDR1 and CDR2 are SGHRS and YFSETQ. This CDR3 is 14 amino acids long. The V and J ends lost 1 base and 7 bases respectively, with 9 bases between them. CDR3 sequence reads: CASSLTGPNSPLHF. Written as DNA, the CDR3 is TGCGCCAGCAGCTTGACAGGCCCCAATTCACCCCTCCACTTT. The variable domain in full, with the rest retrieved from reference TRBV5-1 and TRBJ1-6, is KAGVTQTPRYLIKTRGQQVTLSCSPISGHRSVSWYQQTPGQGLQFLFEYFSETQRNKGNFPGRFSGRQFSNSRSEMNVSTLELGDSALYLCASSLTGPNSPLHFGNGTRLTVT.

The rearrangement joins TRBV7-9 to TRBJ1-2, with 9 bases aligning to TRBD1. Germline V gives CDR1 SEHNR, CDR2 FQNEAQ (reference sequence). This CDR3 has 17 residues. After removal of 5 bases from V and 2 bases from J, the junction contained 12 bases not matched to a gene. This chain's CDR3 is CASSLIQGTGKNYGYTF. CDR3 sequence (DNA): TGTGCCAGCAGCCTCATCCAAGGGACAGGGAAAAACTATGGCTACACCTTC.

The chain recombines TRBV4-2 with TRBJ2-3, with 8 bases lining up with TRBD2. In germline, CDR1 is LGHNA, CDR2 YNFKEQ. With 1 base clipped from V and 2 bases from J, the junction kept 5 bases outside the gene matches. The CDR3 spans 16 residues. CDR3 nucleotide sequence: TGTGCCAGCAGCCAAGGGGTTAGCGGGGTCACAGATACGCAGTATTTT. This sequence encodes CASSQGVSGVTDTQYF.

The chain uses TRBV5-4 and TRBJ1-1; the D is unclear. Per germline, CDR1 SGHNT and CDR2 YYREEE (reference sequence). The CDR3 length is 14 residues. V dropped 3 bases and J dropped 0 bases, with 9 bases sitting between them. The CDR3 coding sequence is TGTGCCAGCAGCTCTGTACTTTTGAACACTGAAGCTTTCTTT. Residues: CASSSVLLNTEAFF. The variable domain in full, with the rest retrieved from reference TRBV5-4 and TRBJ1-1, is ETGVTQSPTHLIKTRGQQVTLRCSSQSGHNTVSWYQQALGQGPQFIFQYYREEENGRGNFPPRFSGLQFPNYSSELNVNALELDDSALYLCASSSVLLNTEAFFGQGTRLTVV.

V gene TRBV7-8 combines with J gene TRBJ1-2; 8 bases fit TRBD1. The CDR3 is 15 amino acids. V trimming: 5 bases; J trimming: 4 bases; junction bases outside the gene matches: 9. Germline-derived CDR1 and CDR2 are SGHVS and FQNEAQ. The CDR3: CASSQGGTGAYGYTF. DNA for the CDR3: TGTGCCAGCAGCCAAGGCGGGACAGGAGCCTATGGCTACACCTTC.

The chain is built from TRBV9 and TRBJ2-6; tentative D call: TRBD2 (6 bases). The V gene lost 4 bases and the J gene lost 0 bases, with 20 bases spanning the gap. The germline gives CDR1 SGDLS, CDR2 YYNGEE. This CDR3 is built from 19 residues. In nucleotides, the CDR3 is TGTGCCAGCAGCCCAAGGAGGGCGGATTCCGCCTCTGGGGCCAACGTCCTGACTTTC. Residues: CASSPRRADSASGANVLTF.

J is TRBJ2-5 and V is TRBV11-2, with TRBD2 as a possible D gene (5 bases). With 4 bases removed from V and 1 base from J, the gap between germline ends came to 13 bases. Germline V gene lookup returns CDR1 SGHAT and CDR2 FQNNGV. This CDR3 region has 15 residues. The CDR3 DNA sequence: TGTGCCAGCAGCTGGGGAGAGCGGAGCCAAGAGACCCAGTACTTC. This encodes CASSWGERSQETQYF.

The chain couples TRBV7-8 to TRBJ1-4; no clear D gene. Trimming took 1 base from V and 8 from J, leaving 11 bases between them. The germline gives CDR1 SGHVS, CDR2 FQNEAQ. This CDR3 contains 14 residues. This CDR3 reads CASSLGRLVEKLFF. Here the CDR3 DNA reads TGTGCCAGCAGCTTAGGGCGGTTAGTAGAAAAACTGTTTTTT.

This clone was found a few times. J is TRBJ2-1 and V is TRBV5-6; 8 bases are shared with TRBD2. CDR1 and CDR2 (germline): SGHDT, YYEEEE. This CDR3 contains 14 residues. The V and J ends lost 3 bases and 10 bases, in that order; junction bases with no gene match: 9. CDR3 residues: CASSSPGLVREQFF. CDR3 sequence (DNA): TGTGCCAGCAGCTCCCCGGGACTAGTGAGAGAGCAGTTCTTC.

This chain links TRBV9 with TRBJ2-1, with 14 positions matching TRBD2. The J segment lost 9 bases and the V segment lost 4 bases, leaving 6 bases of the junction unmatched. Germline V gene lookup returns CDR1 SGDLS and CDR2 YYNGEE. This CDR3 comprises 15 residues. CDR3: CASSPTTSGGAEQFF. CDR3 DNA sequence: TGTGCCAGCAGCCCCACGACTAGCGGGGGGGCTGAGCAGTTCTTC.

The chain employs TRBV4-3 and TRBJ2-1, with 9 positions matching TRBD2. J gave up 8 bases and V 4 bases, and 9 bases lay outside the gene matches. The CDR3 runs 15 residues. Germline values: CDR1 LGHNA, CDR2 YSLEER. The CDR3 nucleotides read TGCGCCAGCAGCCCCCAAGGGGCGGGGGGGGATGAGCAGTTCTTC. This translates into CASSPQGAGGDEQFF.

The chain joins TRBV7-8 to TRBJ1-2, with 7 bases identical to TRBD1. Germline V CDR1 and CDR2: SGHVS, FQNEAQ. Germline trimming cut 5 bases from V and 3 bases from J; bases unmatched to any gene: 3. CDR3 length: 13 amino acids. CDR3 residues: CASSQDRDYGYTF. The CDR3 DNA sequence: TGTGCCAGCAGCCAAGACAGGGACTATGGCTACACCTTC. Complete variable domain (other parts from reference TRBV7-8 and TRBJ1-2): GAGVSQSPRYKVAKRGQDVALRCDPISGHVSLFWYQQALGQGPEFLTYFQNEAQLDKSGLPSDRFFAERPEGSVSTLKIQRTQQEDSAVYLCASSQDRDYGYTFGSGTRLTVV.

J is TRBJ1-1 and V is TRBV7-6; a weak D match, TRBD1 (6 bases). The germline V gene has CDR1 SGHVS and CDR2 FNYEAQ. The CDR3 spans 13 residues. V shed 5 bases and J shed 4 bases, with 11 bases lying between them. The CDR3 nucleotides read TGTGCCAGCAGCCCAACAGGGTTCACTGAAGCTTTCTTT. Residues: CASSPTGFTEAFF.